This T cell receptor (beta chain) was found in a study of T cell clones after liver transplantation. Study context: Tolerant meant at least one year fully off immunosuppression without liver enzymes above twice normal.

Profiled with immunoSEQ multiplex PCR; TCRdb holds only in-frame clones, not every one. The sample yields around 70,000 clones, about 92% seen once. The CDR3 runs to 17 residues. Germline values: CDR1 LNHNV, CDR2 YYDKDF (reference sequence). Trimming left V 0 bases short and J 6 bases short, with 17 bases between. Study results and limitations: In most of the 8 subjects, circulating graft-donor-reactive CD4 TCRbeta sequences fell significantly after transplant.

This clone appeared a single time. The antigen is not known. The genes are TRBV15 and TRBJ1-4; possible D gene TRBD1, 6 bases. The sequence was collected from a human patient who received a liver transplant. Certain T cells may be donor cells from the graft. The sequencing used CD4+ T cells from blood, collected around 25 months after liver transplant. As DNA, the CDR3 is TGTGCCACCAGCAGAGATGATAGGGGGGGAGTGTATGAAAAACTGTTTTTT. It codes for CATSRDDRGGVYEKLFF.